This TCR beta chain was found in a study of blood T cell repertoires in COVID-19. The wider study: COVID-19 samples collected from the United States, Italy and Spain covered acute and convalescent phases.

The germline CDR1 and CDR2 sequences are SGHTA and FQGNSA. V shed 2 bases, J shed 6 bases, and the junction held 5 bases outside the gene matches. The CDR3 has 15 residues. Enrolled through a virtual design, the participants were between roughly 18 and 100 years of age and came from under 30 US areas. Per the original data handling: Amplification with reference gene primers provided the estimates of nucleated cell counts. Method: immunoSEQ multiplex PCR; TCRdb's copy keeps in-frame clones and lacks some. That table gives V, J and clone size, and the DNA gave D and trimming. The sample holds about 310,000 clones; around 90% are singletons and the top ten take 8.5% to 10%.

The sequence was obtained from a woman aged 18-35 years who had recovered from COVID-19. Sequenced material: PBMCs or T cells enriched from blood (not recorded which). This chain links TRBV7-2 with TRBJ2-7, with 12 bases matching TRBD1. This CDR3 is CASSLLRDRGPEQYF. In nucleotides, the CDR3 is TGTGCCAGCAGCTTATTGAGGGACAGGGGGCCCGAGCAGTACTTC.